What follows is one T cell receptor (beta chain) and its context. The antigen is not known. Just one base apart from a much larger clone, this may be a read error. RNA was extracted from bulk tissue without any cell sorting. Distant lung tissue was collected more than 3 cm away from the tumor edge. The record originates from a study of tumor and adjacent non-tumor tissue in lung cancer. Looking at the study overall: Patients were aged about 31 to 85, around ten men and a handful of women, stage I to III. On average, productive TCRbeta reads reached roughly 4 million per sample. Study conclusions and caveats: Significantly higher TCR diversity was found in tumor than normal lung.

Germline CDR1 reads SGHVS; CDR2 reads FQNEAQ. V trimming: 1 base; J trimming: 5 bases; junction bases outside the gene matches: 9. CDR3 length: 16 amino acids. A modified ARM-PCR protocol with three rounds of nested PCR amplified TCRbeta. In TCRdb, the multiplex PCR reads were re-called with MiXCR into one record per CDR3 protein. The sample has some 100,000 distinct CDR3 sequences; around three fifths are singletons. Sequencing was carried out using distant non-tumor lung tissue. The clonotype comes from a man between 25 and 39 years old with non-small cell lung cancer. V gene TRBV7-8 combines with J gene TRBJ1-1; 8 bases line up with TRBD1. CDR3 sequence reads: CASSLVDAGGITEAFF. The CDR3 DNA reads as TGTGCCAGCAGCTTAGTTGATGCAGGGGGCATAACTGAAGCTTTCTTT.